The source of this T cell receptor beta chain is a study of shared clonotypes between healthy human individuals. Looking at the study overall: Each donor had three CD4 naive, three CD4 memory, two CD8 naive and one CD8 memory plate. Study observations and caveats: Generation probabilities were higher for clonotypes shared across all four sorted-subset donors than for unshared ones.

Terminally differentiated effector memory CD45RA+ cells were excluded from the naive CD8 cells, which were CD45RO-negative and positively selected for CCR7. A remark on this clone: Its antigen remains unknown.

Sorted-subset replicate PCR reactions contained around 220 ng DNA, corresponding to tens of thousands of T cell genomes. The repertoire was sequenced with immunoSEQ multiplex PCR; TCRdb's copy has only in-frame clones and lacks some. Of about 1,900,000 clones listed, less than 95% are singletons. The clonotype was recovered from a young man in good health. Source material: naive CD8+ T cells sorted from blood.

The CDR3 DNA is TGTGCCAGCAGCCCCTACGTGGGCCGGGACGAGCAGTACTTC. It translates to CASSPYVGRDEQYF. The chain recombines TRBV6-5 with TRBJ2-7; D not certain. Germline lookup yields CDR1 MNHEY and CDR2 SVGAGI. This CDR3 has 14 residues. Deletions cut 6 bases from V and 5 bases from J, with 17 bases between.